This T cell receptor (beta chain) stems from a study of regulatory T cells in long-lasting Graves disease. Time point reported: newly diagnosed GD, antithyroid drugs for less than 3 months. PBMCs provided the RNA from which the TCR library was made. The authors diagnosed Graves' disease using American Thyroid Association guidelines. This clonotype appeared many times. Antigen: not known. CDR3 regions were amplified by Arm-PCR using iRepertoire HTBI primers to build TCR beta libraries. TCRdb passed the multiplex PCR reads through MiXCR, listing each CDR3 protein once. The sample gives a few hundred thousand distinct CDR3 sequences, approximately 10% of which show up once; approximately 17% is in the top ten. The study's findings and limits: Persistent disease preferred TRBV28, TRBJ1-2 and TRBJ2-5; new disease, TRBV20-1 and TRBJ2-1.

V dropped 4 bases and J dropped 1; count of bases not matched to a gene: 16. CDR3 size: 20 residues. These same records also appear under a second study, on T cells in Graves' hyperthyroidism and ophthalmopathy.

The chain joins TRBV12-3 or TRBV12-4 to TRBJ1-2, with TRBD1 matching over 12 bases. The sequence was collected from a woman aged 18-29 years with Graves disease. Sample: peripheral blood mononuclear cells (PBMCs), taken at new diagnosis, from a patient treated with antithyroid drugs. For the CDR3, the DNA is TGTGCCAGCAGTTCGGGACCTGGGACAGGGGGCCATCCCCTTAACTATGGCTACACCTTC. This sequence encodes CASSSGPGTGGHPLNYGYTF.